This T cell receptor (beta chain) derives from a study of blood T cell repertoires in COVID-19. Study-wide context: Researchers got acute and convalescent COVID-19 samples from the United States, Italy and Spain.

In the authors' workflow: Amplification of reference gene primers was used by the study to estimate nucleated cell counts. Method: immunoSEQ multiplex PCR; TCRdb's copy keeps in-frame clones and lacks some. The V and J calls and the clone size are those of that table, but D and trimming were determined from the DNA. This table holds about 180,000 clones, roughly 85% found once. The germline V and J ends were trimmed by 4 bases and 2 bases, with 9 bases remaining between them. The germline CDR1 and CDR2 sequences are SNHLY and FYNNEI. The CDR3 is 14 residues long. The TCR comes from a woman between 70 and 85 years old with acute or convalescent COVID-19. This sequence joins TRBV2 and TRBJ1-5, with a possible D match to TRBD1 (6 bases). Sequencing was carried out using peripheral blood. The CDR3 loop is CASSGSGGNQPQHF. Written as DNA, the CDR3 is TGTGCCAGCAGTGGGTCAGGGGGCAATCAGCCCCAGCATTTT.